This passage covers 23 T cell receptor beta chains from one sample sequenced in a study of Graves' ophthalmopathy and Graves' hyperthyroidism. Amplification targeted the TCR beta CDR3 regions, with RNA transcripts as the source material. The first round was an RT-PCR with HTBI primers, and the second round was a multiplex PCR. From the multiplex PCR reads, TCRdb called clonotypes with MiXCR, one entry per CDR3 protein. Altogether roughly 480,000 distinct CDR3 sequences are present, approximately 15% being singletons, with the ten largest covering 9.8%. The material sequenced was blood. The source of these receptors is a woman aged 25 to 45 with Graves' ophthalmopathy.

The CDR3 here is CASSGSAVAGTTYEQYF. CDR3 sequence (DNA): TGCGCCAGCAGCGGAAGCGCCGTAGCGGGAACAACCTACGAGCAGTACTTC. V gene TRBV5-1 combines with J gene TRBJ2-7, with TRBD2 matching 8 bases. V lost 4 bases and J lost 2; bases outside the gene matches: 14. This CDR3 comprises 17 residues. Per the germline V gene, CDR1 is SGHRS and CDR2 is YFSETQ.

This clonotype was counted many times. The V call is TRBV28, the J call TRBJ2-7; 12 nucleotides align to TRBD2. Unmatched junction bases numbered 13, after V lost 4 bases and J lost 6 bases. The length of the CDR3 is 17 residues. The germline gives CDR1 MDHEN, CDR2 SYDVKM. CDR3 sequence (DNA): TGTGCCAGCAGTTCCCGAGGACTAGCGGGAATCTTAAGCGAGCAGTACTTC. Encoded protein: CASSSRGLAGILSEQYF.

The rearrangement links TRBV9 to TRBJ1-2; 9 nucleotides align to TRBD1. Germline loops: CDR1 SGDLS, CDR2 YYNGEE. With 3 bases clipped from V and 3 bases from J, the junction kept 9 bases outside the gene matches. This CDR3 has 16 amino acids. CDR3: CASSAQPGQGHYGYTF. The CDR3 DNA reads TGTGCCAGCAGCGCTCAACCGGGACAGGGTCACTATGGCTACACCTTC.

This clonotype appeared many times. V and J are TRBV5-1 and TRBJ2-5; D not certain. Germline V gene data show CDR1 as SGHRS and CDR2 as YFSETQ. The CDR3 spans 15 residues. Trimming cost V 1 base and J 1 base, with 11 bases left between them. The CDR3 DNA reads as TGCGCCAGCAGCTTGTGGGTGCCGATCCAAGAGACCCAGTACTTC. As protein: CASSLWVPIQETQYF. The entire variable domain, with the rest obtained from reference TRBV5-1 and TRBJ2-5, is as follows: KAGVTQTPRYLIKTRGQQVTLSCSPISGHRSVSWYQQTPGQGLQFLFEYFSETQRNKGNFPGRFSGRQFSNSRSEMNVSTLELGDSALYLCASSLWVPIQETQYFGPGTRLLVL.

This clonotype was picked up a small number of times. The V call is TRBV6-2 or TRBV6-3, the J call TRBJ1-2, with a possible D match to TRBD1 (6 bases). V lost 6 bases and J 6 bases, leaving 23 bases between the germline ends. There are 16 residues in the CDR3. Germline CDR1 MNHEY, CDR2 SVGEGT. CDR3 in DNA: TGTGCCAGCAGCCCCCGACTTGGGGGGGCTATTGATGGCTACACCTTC. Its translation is CASSPRLGGAIDGYTF.

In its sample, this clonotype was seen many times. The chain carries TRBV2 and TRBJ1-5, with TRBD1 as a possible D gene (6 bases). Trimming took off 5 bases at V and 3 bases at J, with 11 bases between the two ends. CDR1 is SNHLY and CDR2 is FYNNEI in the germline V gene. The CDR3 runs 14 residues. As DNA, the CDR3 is TGTGCCAGCAGTCGGGACATCACCAATCAGCCCCAGCATTTT. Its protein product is CASSRDITNQPQHF.

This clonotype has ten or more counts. As DNA, the CDR3 is TGTGCCAGCAGTTTGCTCGGACAGGGGCAAGAGACCCAGTACTTC. As protein: CASSLLGQGQETQYF. The V call is TRBV28, the J call TRBJ2-5; 9 bases map to TRBD1. Trimming at V came to 3 bases and at J to 2 bases, leaving 4 bases not matched to a gene. This CDR3 has 15 residues. Germline V gene data show CDR1 as MDHEN and CDR2 as SYDVKM. The complete variable domain, with remaining parts taken from reference TRBV28 and TRBJ2-5, reads DVKVTQSSRYLVKRTGEKVFLECVQDMDHENMFWYRQDPGLGLRLIYFSYDVKMKEKGDIPEGYSVSREKKERFSLILESASTNQTSMYLCASSLLGQGQETQYFGPGTRLLVL.

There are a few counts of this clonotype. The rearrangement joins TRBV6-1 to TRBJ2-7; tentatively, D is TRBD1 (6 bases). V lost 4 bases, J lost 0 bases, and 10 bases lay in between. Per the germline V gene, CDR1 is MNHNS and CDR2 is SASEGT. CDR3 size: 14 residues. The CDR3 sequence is CASSARGSSYEQYF. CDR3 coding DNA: TGTGCCAGCAGTGCCAGGGGTAGCTCCTACGAGCAGTACTTC.

The CDR3 protein is CASSESRGSGGPQETQYF. CDR3 bases: TGCGCCAGCAGTGAGTCGCGGGGTAGCGGGGGGCCCCAAGAGACCCAGTACTTC. V is TRBV10-2 and J is TRBJ2-5, with TRBD2 identical over 10 bases. V lost 0 bases to trimming and J lost 1 base; unmatched junction nucleotides: 8. Germline V gene lookup returns CDR1 WSHSY and CDR2 SAAADI. The CDR3 totals 18 residues.

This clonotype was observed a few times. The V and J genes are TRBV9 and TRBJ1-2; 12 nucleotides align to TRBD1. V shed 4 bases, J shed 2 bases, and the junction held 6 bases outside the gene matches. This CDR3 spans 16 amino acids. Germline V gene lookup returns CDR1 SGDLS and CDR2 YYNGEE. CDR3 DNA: TGTGCCAGCAGCCCAGGGACAGGGGGCTTAAACTATGGCTACACCTTC. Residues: CASSPGTGGLNYGYTF.

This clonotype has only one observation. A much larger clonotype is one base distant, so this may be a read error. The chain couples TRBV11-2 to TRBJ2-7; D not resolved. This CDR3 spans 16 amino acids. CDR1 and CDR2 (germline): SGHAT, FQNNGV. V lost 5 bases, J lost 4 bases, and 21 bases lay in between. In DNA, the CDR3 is TGTGCCAGCAGCCCCGGCTGGGCACCCGGTTTGTACGAGCAGTACTTC. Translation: CASSPGWAPGLYEQYF. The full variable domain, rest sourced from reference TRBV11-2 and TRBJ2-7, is EAGVAQSPRYKIIEKRQSVAFWCNPISGHATLYWYQQILGQGPKLLIQFQNNGVVDDSQLPKDRFSAERLKGVDSTLKIQPAKLEDSAVYLCASSPGWAPGLYEQYFGPGTRLTVT.

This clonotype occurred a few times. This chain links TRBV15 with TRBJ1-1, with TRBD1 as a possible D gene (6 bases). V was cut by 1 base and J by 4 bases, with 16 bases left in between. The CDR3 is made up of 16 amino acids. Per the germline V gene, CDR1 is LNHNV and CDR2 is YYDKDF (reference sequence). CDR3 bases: TGTGCCACCAGCAGAGGACAGGCAACTCTTACCACTGAAGCTTTCTTT. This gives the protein CATSRGQATLTTEAFF.

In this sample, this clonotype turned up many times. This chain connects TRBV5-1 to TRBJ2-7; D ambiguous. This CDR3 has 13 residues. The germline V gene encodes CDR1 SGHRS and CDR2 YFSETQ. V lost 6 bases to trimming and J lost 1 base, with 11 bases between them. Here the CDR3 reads CASKKLGSYEQYF. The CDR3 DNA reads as TGCGCCAGCAAAAAACTGGGTTCCTACGAGCAGTACTTC. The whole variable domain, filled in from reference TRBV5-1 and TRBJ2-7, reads KAGVTQTPRYLIKTRGQQVTLSCSPISGHRSVSWYQQTPGQGLQFLFEYFSETQRNKGNFPGRFSGRQFSNSRSEMNVSTLELGDSALYLCASKKLGSYEQYFGPGTRLTVT.

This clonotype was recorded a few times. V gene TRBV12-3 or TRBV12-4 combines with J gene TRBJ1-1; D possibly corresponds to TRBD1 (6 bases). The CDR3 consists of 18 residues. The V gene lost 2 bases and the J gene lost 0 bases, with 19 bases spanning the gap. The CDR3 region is CASSLNLGGTDMNTEAFF. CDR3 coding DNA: TGTGCCAGCAGTTTAAATCTAGGGGGGACGGACATGAACACTGAAGCTTTCTTT.

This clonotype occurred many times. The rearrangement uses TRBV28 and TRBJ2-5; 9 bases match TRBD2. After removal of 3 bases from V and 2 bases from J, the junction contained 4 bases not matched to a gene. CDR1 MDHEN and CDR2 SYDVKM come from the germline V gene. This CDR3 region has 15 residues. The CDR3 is CASSLTGLAQETQYF. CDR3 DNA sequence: TGTGCCAGCAGTTTGACCGGACTAGCGCAAGAGACCCAGTACTTC.

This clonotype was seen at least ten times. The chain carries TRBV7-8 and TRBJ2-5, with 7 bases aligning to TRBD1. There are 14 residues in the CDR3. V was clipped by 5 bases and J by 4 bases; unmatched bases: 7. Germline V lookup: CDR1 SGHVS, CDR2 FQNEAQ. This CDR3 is CASSPGDSRETQYF. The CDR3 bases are TGTGCCAGCAGCCCTGGGGACAGTAGAGAGACCCAGTACTTC.

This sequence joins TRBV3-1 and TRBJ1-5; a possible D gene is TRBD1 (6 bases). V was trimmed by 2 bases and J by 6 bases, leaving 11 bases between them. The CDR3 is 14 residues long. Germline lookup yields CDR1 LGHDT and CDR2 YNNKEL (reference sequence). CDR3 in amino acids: CASSQTLGAQPQHF. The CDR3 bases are TGTGCCAGCAGCCAAACTCTGGGGGCTCAGCCCCAGCATTTT. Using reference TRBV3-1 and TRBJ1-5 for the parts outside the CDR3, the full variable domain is DTAVSQTPKYLVTQMGNDKSIKCEQNLGHDTMYWYKQDSKKFLKIMFSYNNKELIINETVPNRFSPKSPDKAHLNLHINSLELGDSAVYFCASSQTLGAQPQHFGDGTRLSIL.

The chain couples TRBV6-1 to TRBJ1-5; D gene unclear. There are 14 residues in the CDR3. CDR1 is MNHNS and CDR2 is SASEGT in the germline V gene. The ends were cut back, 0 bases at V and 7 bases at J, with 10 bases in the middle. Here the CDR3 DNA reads TGTGCCAGCAGTGAAGCAGATACTCGGCAGCCCCAGCATTTT. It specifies CASSEADTRQPQHF.

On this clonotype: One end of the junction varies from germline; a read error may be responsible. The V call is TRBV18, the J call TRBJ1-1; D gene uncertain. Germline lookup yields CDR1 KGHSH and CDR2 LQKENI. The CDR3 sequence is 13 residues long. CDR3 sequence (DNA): TGTGCCAGCTCACTTTGGGAGGACGATGAAACTTTCTTT. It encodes CASSLWEDDETFF. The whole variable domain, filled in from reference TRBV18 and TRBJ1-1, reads NAGVMQNPRHLVRRRGQEARLRCSPMKGHSHVYWYRQLPEEGLKFMVYLQKENIIDESGMPKERFSAEFPKEGPSILRIQQVVRGDSAAYFCASSLWEDDETFFGQGTRLTVV.

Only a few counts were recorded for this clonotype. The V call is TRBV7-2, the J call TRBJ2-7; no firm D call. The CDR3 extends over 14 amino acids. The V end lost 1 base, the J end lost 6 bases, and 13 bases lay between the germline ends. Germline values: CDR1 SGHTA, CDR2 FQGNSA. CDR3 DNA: TGTGCCAGCAGCTTAGAAGTGACTTCGTTCGAGCAGTACTTC. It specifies CASSLEVTSFEQYF.

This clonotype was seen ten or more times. This CDR3 reads CASSLGWGTEAFF. For the CDR3, the DNA is TGTGCCAGCAGCTTAGGGTGGGGAACTGAAGCTTTCTTT. The rearrangement joins TRBV7-3 to TRBJ1-1; no clear D gene. V gave up 2 bases and J gave up 5 bases, with 9 bases separating them. This CDR3 has 13 amino acids. Germline V gene lookup returns CDR1 SGHTA and CDR2 FQGTGA.

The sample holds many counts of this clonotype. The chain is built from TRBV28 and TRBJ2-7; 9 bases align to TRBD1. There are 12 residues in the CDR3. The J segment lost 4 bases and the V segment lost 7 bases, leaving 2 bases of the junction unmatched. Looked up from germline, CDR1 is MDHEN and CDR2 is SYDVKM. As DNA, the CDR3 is TGTGCCAGCAACAGGGGGCCATACGAGCAGTACTTC. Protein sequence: CASNRGPYEQYF.

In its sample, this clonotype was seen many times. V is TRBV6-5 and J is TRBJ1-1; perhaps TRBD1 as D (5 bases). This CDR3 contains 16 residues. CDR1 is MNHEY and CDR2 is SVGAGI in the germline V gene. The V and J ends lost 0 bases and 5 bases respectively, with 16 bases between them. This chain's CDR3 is CASSYSNPPGVTEAFF. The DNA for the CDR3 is TGTGCCAGCAGTTACTCGAATCCACCGGGGGTAACTGAAGCTTTCTTT.